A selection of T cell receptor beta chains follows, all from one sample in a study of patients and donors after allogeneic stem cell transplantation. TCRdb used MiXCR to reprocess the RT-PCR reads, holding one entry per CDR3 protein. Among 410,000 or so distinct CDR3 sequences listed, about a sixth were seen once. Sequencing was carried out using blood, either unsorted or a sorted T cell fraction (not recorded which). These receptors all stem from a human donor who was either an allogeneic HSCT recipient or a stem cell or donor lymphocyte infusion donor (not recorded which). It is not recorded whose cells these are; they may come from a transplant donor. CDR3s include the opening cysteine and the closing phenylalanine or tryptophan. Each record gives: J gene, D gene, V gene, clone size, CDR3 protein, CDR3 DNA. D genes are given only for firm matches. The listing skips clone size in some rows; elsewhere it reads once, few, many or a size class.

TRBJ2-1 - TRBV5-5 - CASSLGPLGNEQFF TGTGCCAGCAGCTTGGGACCCCTCGGCAATGAGCAGTTCTTC
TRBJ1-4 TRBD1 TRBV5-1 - CASSYGQANEKLFF TGCGCCAGCAGCTACGGACAGGCTAATGAAAAACTGTTTTTT
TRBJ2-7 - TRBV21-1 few CASIASQGSASYEQYF TGTGCCAGCATCGCTTCACAGGGTTCTGCCTCCTACGAGCAGTACTTC
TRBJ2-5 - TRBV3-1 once CASSRVPSGYQETQYF TGTGCCAGCAGCCGAGTACCATCGGGGTACCAAGAGACCCAGTACTTC
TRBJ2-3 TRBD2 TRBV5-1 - CASSTRTSGRLDTQYF TGCGCCAGCAGCACCCGGACTAGCGGGAGGTTAGATACGCAGTATTTT
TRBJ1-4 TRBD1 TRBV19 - CASLEQGTNEKLFF TGTGCCAGCCTCGAACAGGGGACTAATGAAAAACTGTTTTTT
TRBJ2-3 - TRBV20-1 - CSARGPPADTQYF TGCAGTGCCAGAGGGCCCCCCGCAGATACGCAGTATTTT
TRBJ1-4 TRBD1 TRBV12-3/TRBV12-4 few CASSSGGLAYEKLFF TGTGCCAGCAGCTCAGGGGGTTTGGCATATGAAAAACTGTTTTTT
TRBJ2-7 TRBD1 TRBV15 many CATSRDRQGVYEQYF TGTGCCACCAGCAGAGATAGACAGGGTGTCTACGAGCAGTACTTC
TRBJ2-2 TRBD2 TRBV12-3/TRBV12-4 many CASSPSGGTGELFF TGTGCCAGCAGTCCGAGCGGGGGGACCGGGGAGCTGTTTTTT
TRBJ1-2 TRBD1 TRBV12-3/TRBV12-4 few CASSLQTGEILGYTF TGTGCCAGCAGTCTCCAGACAGGGGAGATTTTGGGCTACACCTTC
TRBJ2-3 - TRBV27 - CASTGREWKGTDTQYF TGTGCCAGCACGGGAAGGGAATGGAAGGGCACAGATACGCAGTATTTT
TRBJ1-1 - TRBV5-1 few CASSQNPGTLAFF TGCGCCAGCAGCCAGAACCCCGGGACCCTAGCTTTCTTT
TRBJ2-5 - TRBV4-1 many CASSQDEYLRETQYF TGCGCCAGCAGCCAAGATGAGTACCTCAGAGAGACCCAGTACTTC
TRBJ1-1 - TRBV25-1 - CASSWIGVNTEAFF TGTGCCAGCAGTTGGATTGGGGTGAACACTGAAGCTTTCTTT
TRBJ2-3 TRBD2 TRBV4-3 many CASSPHLGASGGATDTQYF TGCGCCAGCAGCCCCCACCTCGGGGCTAGCGGGGGTGCAACAGATACGCAGTATTTT
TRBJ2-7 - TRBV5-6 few CASSLQGFDEQYF TGTGCCAGCAGCTTGCAGGGTTTCGACGAGCAGTACTTC
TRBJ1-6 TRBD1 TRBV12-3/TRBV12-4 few CASSLGRGRGSPLHF TGTGCCAGCAGTTTAGGAAGGGGGCGAGGTTCACCCCTCCACTTT
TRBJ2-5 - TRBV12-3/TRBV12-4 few CASSLGQGGQETQYF TGTGCCAGCAGTTTAGGCCAGGGGGGACAAGAGACCCAGTACTTC
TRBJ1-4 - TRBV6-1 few CASSDGRSVGQKLFF TGTGCCAGCAGTGACGGGAGGTCCGTCGGCCAAAAACTGTTTTTT
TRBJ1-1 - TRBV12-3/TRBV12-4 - CASRNEGRAFF TGTGCCAGCAGAAACGAGGGGAGAGCTTTCTTT